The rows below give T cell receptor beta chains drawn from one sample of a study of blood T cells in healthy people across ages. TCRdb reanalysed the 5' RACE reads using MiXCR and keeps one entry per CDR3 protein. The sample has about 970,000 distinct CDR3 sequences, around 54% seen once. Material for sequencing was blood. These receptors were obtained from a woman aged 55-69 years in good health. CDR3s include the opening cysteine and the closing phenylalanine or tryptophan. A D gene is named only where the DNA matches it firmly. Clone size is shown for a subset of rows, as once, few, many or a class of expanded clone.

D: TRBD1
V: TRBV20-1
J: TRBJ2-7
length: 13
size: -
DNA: TGCAGTGCTAGGGAGCACAGGGGCTACGAGCAGTACTTC
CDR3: CSAREHRGYEQYF

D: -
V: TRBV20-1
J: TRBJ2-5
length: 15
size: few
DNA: TGCAGTGCTAGAGGTATTAGCGGAGACCAAGAGACCCAGTACTTC
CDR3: CSARGISGDQETQYF

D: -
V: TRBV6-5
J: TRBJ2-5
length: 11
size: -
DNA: TGTGCCACCGACATCGACGGATTTTTGTACTTC
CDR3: CATDIDGFLYF

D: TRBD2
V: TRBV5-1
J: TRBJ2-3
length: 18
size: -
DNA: TGCGCCAGCAGCTTGGTACTAGCGGGAGCTTCTAGCACAGATACGCAGTATTTT
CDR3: CASSLVLAGASSTDTQYF

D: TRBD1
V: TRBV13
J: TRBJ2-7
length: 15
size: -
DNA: TGTGCCAGCAGCTTAGTTTGGGGGACAGCGTACGAGCAGTACTTC
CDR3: CASSLVWGTAYEQYF

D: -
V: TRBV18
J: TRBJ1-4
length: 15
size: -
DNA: TGTGCCAGCTCGCCCTATTACGCAACTAATGAAAAACTGTTTTTT
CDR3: CASSPYYATNEKLFF

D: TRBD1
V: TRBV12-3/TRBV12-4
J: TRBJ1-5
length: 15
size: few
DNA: TGTGCCAGCAGAACGGACAGGGAGGTCGGACAGCCCCAGCATTTT
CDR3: CASRTDREVGQPQHF

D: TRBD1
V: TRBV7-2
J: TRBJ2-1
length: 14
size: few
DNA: TGTGCCAGCAGCCTTGACAGGGCAAACAATGAGCAGTTCTTC
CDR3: CASSLDRANNEQFF

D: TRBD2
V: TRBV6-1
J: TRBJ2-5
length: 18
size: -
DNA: TGTGCCAGCAGCCGCAAACCCTATAGCGGGAGGGCCGAAGAGACCCAGTACTTC
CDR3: CASSRKPYSGRAEETQYF

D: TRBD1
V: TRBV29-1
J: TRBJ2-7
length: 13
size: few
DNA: TGCAGCGCATCCGGGACAGCAGCCTACGAGCAGTACTTC
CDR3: CSASGTAAYEQYF

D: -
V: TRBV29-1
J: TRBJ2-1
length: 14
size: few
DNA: TGCAGCGTTGAAGCCACCCCTAGATCTGGTGAGCAGTTCTTC
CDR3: CSVEATPRSGEQFF

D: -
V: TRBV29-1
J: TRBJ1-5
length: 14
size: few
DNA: TGCAGCGTGGGGCCGGGGGGGAGCAATCAGCCCCAGCATTTT
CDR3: CSVGPGGSNQPQHF

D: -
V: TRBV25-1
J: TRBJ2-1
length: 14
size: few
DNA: TGTGCCAGCAGCCCCTATTTCCCCGACAATGAGCAGTTCTTC
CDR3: CASSPYFPDNEQFF

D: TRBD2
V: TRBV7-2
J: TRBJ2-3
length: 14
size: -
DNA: TGTGCCAGCAGCCGGACTAGCGGAATAGATACGCAGTATTTT
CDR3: CASSRTSGIDTQYF

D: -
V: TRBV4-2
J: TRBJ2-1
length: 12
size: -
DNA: TGTGCCAGCAGCCAAGATGGAGGGAGCGAGTTCTTC
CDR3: CASSQDGGSEFF

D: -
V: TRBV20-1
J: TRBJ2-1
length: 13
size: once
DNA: TGCAGTGCTACCCCGGGATCCCAAGAGACCCAGTTCTTC
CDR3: CSATPGSQETQFF